This T cell receptor beta chain derives from a study of OX40 agonist ivuxolimab in advanced cancers. Study-wide results and caveats: Clonal expansion was among the lowest in partial responders at 0.1-3.0 mg/kg, especially CD8+.

TCRdb's table, derived via immunoSEQ multiplex PCR, lists solely in-frame clones and lacks some. The profile shows roughly 45,000 clones, around 87% of them singletons. CDR1 is MDHEN and CDR2 is SYDVKM in the germline V gene. V was trimmed by 6 bases and J by 6 bases, leaving 8 bases between them. This CDR3 contains 12 residues. Turning to this clone: The antigen is undetermined.

This sample comprised CD4+ or CD8+ T cells sorted from blood, obtained in a trial of the OX40 agonist ivuxolimab. This sequence originates from an adult with an advanced solid tumor such as melanoma, head and neck, liver or kidney cancer. The chain combines TRBV28 with TRBJ1-4; D not certain. CDR3 sequence: CASSPPYEKLFF. The CDR3 DNA sequence: TGTGCCAGCAGCCCCCCATATGAAAAACTGTTTTTT.